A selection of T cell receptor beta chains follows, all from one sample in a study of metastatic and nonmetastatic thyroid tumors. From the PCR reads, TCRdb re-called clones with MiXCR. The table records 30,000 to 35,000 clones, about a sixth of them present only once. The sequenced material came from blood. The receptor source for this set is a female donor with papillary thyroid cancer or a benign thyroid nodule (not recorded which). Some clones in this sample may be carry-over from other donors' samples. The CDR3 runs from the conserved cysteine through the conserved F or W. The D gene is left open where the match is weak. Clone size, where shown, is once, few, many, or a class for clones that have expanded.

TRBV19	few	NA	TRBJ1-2	TGTGCCAGTAGTCAGGGATTTTATGGCTACACCTTC	CASSQGFYGYTF
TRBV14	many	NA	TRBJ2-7	TGTGCCAGCACCAAACAGATATACAGCGTGCAGTACTTC	CASTKQIYSVQYF
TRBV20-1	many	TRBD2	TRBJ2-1	TGCAGTGCCAGATCGACTAGCGGGAGTATCGATGAGCAGTTCTTC	CSARSTSGSIDEQFF
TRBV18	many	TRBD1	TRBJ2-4	TGTGCCAGCTCACCGGACAGGGGAATAGGCATTCAGTACTTC	CASSPDRGIGIQYF
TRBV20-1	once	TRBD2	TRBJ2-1	TGCAGTGCTAGGGGTATCACTCCGGGACTAGTACGTAATGAGCAGTTCTTC	CSARGITPGLVRNEQFF
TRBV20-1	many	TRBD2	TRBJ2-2	TGCAGTGCTAGTCTTAGCGGGAGGGACACCGGGGAGCTGTTTTTT	CSASLSGRDTGELFF
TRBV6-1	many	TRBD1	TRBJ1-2	TGTGCCAGCAGAAGGGACAGGTTATATGGCTACACCTTC	CASRRDRLYGYTF
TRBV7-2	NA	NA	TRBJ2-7	TGTGCCAGCACCGCCCTGGACAGTACGTACGAGCAGTACTTC	CASTALDSTYEQYF
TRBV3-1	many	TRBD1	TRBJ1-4	TGTGCCAGCAGCCAGGAAGGGGGCCGCGAAAAACTGTTTTTT	CASSQEGGREKLFF
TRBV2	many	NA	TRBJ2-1	TGTGCCAGCAGTGGGTCTCCCGGGGTCAATGAGCAGTTCTTC	CASSGSPGVNEQFF
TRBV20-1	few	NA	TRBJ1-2	TGCAGTGCTAGAGATTCCCTCTTCATACGGCTCTCACGCGGTGGCTACACCTTC	CSARDSLFIRLSRGGYTF
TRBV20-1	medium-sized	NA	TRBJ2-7	TGCAGTGCTAGAGAAGCGGAAAGTTCCTACGAGCAGTACTTC	CSAREAESSYEQYF
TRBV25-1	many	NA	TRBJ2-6	TGTGCCAGCAGCTCCCACTCTGGGGCCAACGTCCTGACTTTC	CASSSHSGANVLTF
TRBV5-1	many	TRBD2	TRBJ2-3	TGCGCCAGCAGCTTGCTCCCAGCGGGAGGCACAGATACGCAGTATTTT	CASSLLPAGGTDTQYF